A selection of T cell receptor beta chains follows, all from one sample in a study of T cell repertoires in cytomegalovirus infection. The antigens these receptors bind are not known. TCRdb reanalysed the reads using MiXCR and keeps one entry per CDR3 protein. The sample lists some 800,000 distinct CDR3 sequences; around 29% were seen once. Sequences were derived from cultured CD8+ T cells from PBMCs, sampled from culture after CMV antigen stimulation. The receptors stem from a human donor in good health (CMV status not recorded). Some clones in this sample may be carry-over from other donors' samples. Each CDR3 is given without its conserved first and last residue. The D gene is left open where the match is weak. Size is omitted from some rows. Given values are once, few, many or a class for expanded clones.

j_call: TRBJ2-1; clone_size: few; v_call: TRBV27; d_call: TRBD1; cdr3_aa: AAGGEQF
j_call: TRBJ2-1; clone_size: -; v_call: TRBV12-3/TRBV12-4; d_call: -; cdr3_aa: ASSPPNYNEQF
j_call: TRBJ1-2; clone_size: few; v_call: TRBV19; d_call: -; cdr3_aa: ASSIGLRGLDYGYT
j_call: TRBJ1-4; clone_size: many; v_call: TRBV7-6; d_call: TRBD1; cdr3_aa: ASSLHPGTGGPLGLNEKLF
j_call: TRBJ1-1; clone_size: few; v_call: TRBV27; d_call: -; cdr3_aa: ASSQNVGTEAF
j_call: TRBJ2-1; clone_size: many; v_call: TRBV7-7; d_call: -; cdr3_aa: ASSLESQNNEQF
j_call: TRBJ1-2; clone_size: many; v_call: TRBV7-9; d_call: TRBD1; cdr3_aa: ASSSPRTGRDYGYT
j_call: TRBJ2-5; clone_size: many; v_call: TRBV7-6; d_call: -; cdr3_aa: ASSLEGGSETQY
j_call: TRBJ1-1; clone_size: -; v_call: TRBV28; d_call: -; cdr3_aa: ASSLAFDVPEAF
j_call: TRBJ1-1; clone_size: -; v_call: TRBV4-1; d_call: -; cdr3_aa: ASSLGTPHTEAF
j_call: TRBJ2-1; clone_size: -; v_call: TRBV3-1; d_call: TRBD2; cdr3_aa: ASSLFGAGESYNEQF
j_call: TRBJ2-1; clone_size: -; v_call: TRBV28; d_call: -; cdr3_aa: ASSLDVRGPFSYNEQS
j_call: TRBJ2-1; clone_size: -; v_call: TRBV10-3; d_call: TRBD2; cdr3_aa: AISEYPGTSGGSEQF
j_call: TRBJ2-1; clone_size: -; v_call: TRBV4-1; d_call: -; cdr3_aa: ASSQDSEKEQF
j_call: TRBJ2-3; clone_size: few; v_call: TRBV12-3/TRBV12-4; d_call: -; cdr3_aa: ASSLGGVGTDTQY
j_call: TRBJ2-5; clone_size: -; v_call: TRBV10-3; d_call: -; cdr3_aa: AISESDETQY
j_call: TRBJ2-1; clone_size: -; v_call: TRBV4-1; d_call: -; cdr3_aa: ASSQEKLRSYNEQF
j_call: TRBJ1-2; clone_size: many; v_call: TRBV7-2; d_call: -; cdr3_aa: ALVGFNYGYT
j_call: TRBJ1-1; clone_size: -; v_call: TRBV11-2; d_call: -; cdr3_aa: ASSLWRRDGMNTEAF
j_call: TRBJ1-6; clone_size: -; v_call: TRBV28; d_call: -; cdr3_aa: ASSQVEDPTRDGRSPLH
j_call: TRBJ2-7; clone_size: few; v_call: TRBV19; d_call: -; cdr3_aa: ASATLHGTYEQY
j_call: TRBJ2-4; clone_size: -; v_call: TRBV27; d_call: -; cdr3_aa: ASSRGPGVAKNIQY
j_call: TRBJ1-2; clone_size: -; v_call: TRBV4-3; d_call: TRBD1; cdr3_aa: ASSQVGQGYGYT
j_call: TRBJ1-4; clone_size: many; v_call: TRBV7-6; d_call: -; cdr3_aa: ASSLEPDLRNEKLF
j_call: TRBJ2-7; clone_size: -; v_call: TRBV5-6; d_call: TRBD2; cdr3_aa: ASSLTRGGRY
j_call: TRBJ1-4; clone_size: -; v_call: TRBV19; d_call: -; cdr3_aa: ASSIKSAERYSTNEDNEKLF
j_call: TRBJ2-6; clone_size: once; v_call: TRBV20-1; d_call: -; cdr3_aa: SARGTRDRPLGANVLT
j_call: TRBJ2-7; clone_size: -; v_call: TRBV27; d_call: -; cdr3_aa: ASSRGSGYEQY
j_call: TRBJ2-1; clone_size: few; v_call: TRBV7-9; d_call: -; cdr3_aa: ASSFVGTPEGQF
j_call: TRBJ2-7; clone_size: -; v_call: TRBV5-8; d_call: -; cdr3_aa: ASSLGFYDSRYEQY
j_call: TRBJ1-1; clone_size: few; v_call: TRBV15; d_call: -; cdr3_aa: ATSSSRGNTEAF
j_call: TRBJ2-3; clone_size: -; v_call: TRBV11-3; d_call: TRBD2; cdr3_aa: ASSARGGATDTQY
j_call: TRBJ1-5; clone_size: -; v_call: TRBV6-6; d_call: -; cdr3_aa: ASSPLLPGSNQPQH
j_call: TRBJ2-7; clone_size: -; v_call: TRBV25-1; d_call: -; cdr3_aa: ASSERERQDYEQY
j_call: TRBJ2-1; clone_size: -; v_call: TRBV6-1; d_call: -; cdr3_aa: ASSERRDSYNEQF
j_call: TRBJ1-2; clone_size: few; v_call: TRBV7-2; d_call: -; cdr3_aa: ASSQWGQGLPYGYT
j_call: TRBJ2-1; clone_size: -; v_call: TRBV20-1; d_call: TRBD2; cdr3_aa: SARDGGAGGLDNEQF
j_call: TRBJ2-7; clone_size: -; v_call: TRBV25-1; d_call: -; cdr3_aa: ASSEPGSSYEQY
j_call: TRBJ1-4; clone_size: -; v_call: TRBV5-6; d_call: -; cdr3_aa: ASSLGGSHEKLF
j_call: TRBJ1-1; clone_size: -; v_call: TRBV7-8; d_call: -; cdr3_aa: ASTPGGSMNTEAF
j_call: TRBJ1-3; clone_size: -; v_call: TRBV4-2; d_call: -; cdr3_aa: ASSQDRRAPSSGNTIY
j_call: TRBJ2-5; clone_size: -; v_call: TRBV10-3; d_call: TRBD2; cdr3_aa: AISETSGAETQY
j_call: TRBJ1-2; clone_size: few; v_call: TRBV27; d_call: -; cdr3_aa: ASEQQGNYGYT
j_call: TRBJ2-3; clone_size: -; v_call: TRBV7-9; d_call: -; cdr3_aa: AGLMDPRTDTQY
j_call: TRBJ1-5; clone_size: few; v_call: TRBV6-6; d_call: -; cdr3_aa: ASSDTSTGNQPQH
j_call: TRBJ2-2; clone_size: many; v_call: TRBV12-3/TRBV12-4; d_call: -; cdr3_aa: ASSFPGRANTGELF
j_call: TRBJ2-4; clone_size: -; v_call: TRBV7-9; d_call: TRBD1; cdr3_aa: ASSSRGDRAKNIQY
j_call: TRBJ1-2; clone_size: many; v_call: TRBV5-6; d_call: -; cdr3_aa: ASSLDRNYGYT
j_call: TRBJ1-1; clone_size: few; v_call: TRBV12-3/TRBV12-4; d_call: -; cdr3_aa: ASTPGVYTEAF
j_call: TRBJ1-1; clone_size: -; v_call: TRBV6-5; d_call: TRBD1; cdr3_aa: ASSYSGGWNTEAF